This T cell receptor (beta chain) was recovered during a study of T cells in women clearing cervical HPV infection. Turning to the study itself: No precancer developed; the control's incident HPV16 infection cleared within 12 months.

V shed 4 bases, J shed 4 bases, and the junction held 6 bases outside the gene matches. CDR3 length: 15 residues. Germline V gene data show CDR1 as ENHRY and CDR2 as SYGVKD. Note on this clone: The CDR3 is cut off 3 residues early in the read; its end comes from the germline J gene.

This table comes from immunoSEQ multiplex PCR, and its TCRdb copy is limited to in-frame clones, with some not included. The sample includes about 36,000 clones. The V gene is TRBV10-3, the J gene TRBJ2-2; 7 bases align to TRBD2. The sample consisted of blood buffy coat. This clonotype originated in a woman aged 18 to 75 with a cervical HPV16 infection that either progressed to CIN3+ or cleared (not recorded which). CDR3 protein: CAISGTSASTGELFF. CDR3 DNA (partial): TGTGCCATCAGTGGTACTAGCGCGAGCACCGGGGAG.